These T cell receptor beta chains were read from a single sample in a study of regulatory T cells in long-lasting Graves disease. In TCRdb, the multiplex PCR reads were re-called with MiXCR into one record per CDR3 protein. The sample carries about 470,000 distinct CDR3 sequences, 16% recorded once. These data were also filed under a second study, of T cells in Graves' hyperthyroidism and ophthalmopathy.

The input for sequencing was peripheral blood mononuclear cells (PBMCs), taken at new diagnosis, from a patient treated with antithyroid drugs. The receptors were sampled from a man aged 40-50 years with Graves disease. Both conserved end residues are part of each CDR3.

v_call: TRBV20-1
cdr3_aa: CSARDPSLAGGIHEQYF

v_call: TRBV7-9
cdr3_aa: CASSLGLVEQFF

v_call: TRBV11-2
cdr3_aa: CASRSNRVAPYEQYF

v_call: TRBV27
cdr3_aa: CASTQNGQGAGKLFF

v_call: TRBV20-1
cdr3_aa: CSARGLAGATSYEQYF

v_call: TRBV28
cdr3_aa: CASSWTGTDTQYF

v_call: TRBV7-2
cdr3_aa: CASSLKSQGRMGYTF

v_call: TRBV12-3/TRBV12-4
cdr3_aa: CASSGRTSGRYTQYF

v_call: TRBV20-1
cdr3_aa: CSARQPGRILAGEQYF

v_call: TRBV28
cdr3_aa: CASSCPGTIRSNTGELFF

v_call: TRBV28
cdr3_aa: CASSSPQGREMEETQYF

v_call: TRBV24-1
cdr3_aa: CATSDSRELVGELFF

v_call: TRBV12-5
cdr3_aa: CASGKVTGELFF

v_call: TRBV19
cdr3_aa: CASKLAGDTGELFF

v_call: TRBV7-3
cdr3_aa: CASSRRGGLGETQYF

v_call: TRBV2
cdr3_aa: CASSVSTSGAGELFF

v_call: TRBV18
cdr3_aa: CASSPRGVWETQYF

v_call: TRBV11-2
cdr3_aa: CASSLRRTGYANTGELFF

v_call: TRBV28
cdr3_aa: CASSSAVVLLYEQYF

v_call: TRBV6-2/TRBV6-3
cdr3_aa: CASSTGSLETQYF

v_call: TRBV6-9
cdr3_aa: CASSFARGRRRTDTQYF

v_call: TRBV27
cdr3_aa: CASSLYKELGNTEAFF

v_call: TRBV29-1
cdr3_aa: CSVDEGTDTQYF

v_call: TRBV7-9
cdr3_aa: CASSLKLDTQYF

v_call: TRBV5-1
cdr3_aa: CASSQGQGNEQYF

v_call: TRBV28
cdr3_aa: CASSLKGLAGLSPYEQYF

v_call: TRBV27
cdr3_aa: CASSLSASSEQYF

v_call: TRBV7-9
cdr3_aa: CASSLGDSRNNEQFF

v_call: TRBV28
cdr3_aa: CTNSLAGSGSKPQHF

v_call: TRBV20-1
cdr3_aa: CSARNPGQKNQPQHF